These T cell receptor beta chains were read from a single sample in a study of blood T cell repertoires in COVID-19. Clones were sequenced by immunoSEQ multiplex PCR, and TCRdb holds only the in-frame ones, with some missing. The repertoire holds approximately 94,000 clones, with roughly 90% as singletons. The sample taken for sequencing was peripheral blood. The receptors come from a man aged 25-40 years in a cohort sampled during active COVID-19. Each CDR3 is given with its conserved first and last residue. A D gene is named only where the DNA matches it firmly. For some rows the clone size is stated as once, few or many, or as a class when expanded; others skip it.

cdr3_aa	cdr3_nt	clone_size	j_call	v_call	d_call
CASSLRAGGTYEQYF	TGTGCCAGCAGCTTACGAGCGGGGGGAACCTACGAGCAGTACTTC	-	TRBJ2-7	TRBV7-2	TRBD2
CASSRQAYEQYF	TGTGCCAGCAGCAGACAGGCTTACGAGCAGTACTTC	-	TRBJ2-7	TRBV14	-
CASSGGGGSYEQYF	TGTGCCAGCAGTGGAGGCGGGGGCTCCTACGAGCAGTACTTC	-	TRBJ2-7	TRBV2	TRBD2
CASSSDTEAFF	TGTGCCAGCAGCTCGGACACTGAAGCTTTCTTT	once	TRBJ1-1	TRBV7-9	-
CSVQGSTEAFF	TGCAGCGTGCAGGGGTCCACTGAAGCTTTCTTT	-	TRBJ1-1	TRBV29-1	-
CASSQASRTGGDYGYTF	TGTGCCAGCAGCCAAGCTTCCCGTACAGGGGGCGACTATGGCTACACCTTC	-	TRBJ1-2	TRBV4-2	TRBD1
CASSVMGGANTGELFF	TGTGCCAGCAGCGTCATGGGGGGGGCGAACACCGGGGAGCTGTTTTTT	-	TRBJ2-2	TRBV11-2	TRBD2
CASSSSDRANQPQHF	TGTGCCAGCAGTTCTTCAGACAGAGCTAATCAGCCCCAGCATTTT	-	TRBJ1-5	TRBV28	-
CASSFSTGEAFF	TGTGCCAGCAGTTTTAGTACTGGTGAAGCTTTCTTT	-	TRBJ1-1	TRBV27	-
CASSYPYSYEQYF	TGTGCCAGCAGTTACCCCTACAGCTACGAGCAGTACTTC	-	TRBJ2-7	TRBV6-2/TRBV6-3	-
CASSPLLRATNEKLFF	TGTGCCAGCAGTCCCCTCCTCAGGGCCACTAATGAAAAACTGTTTTTT	-	TRBJ1-4	TRBV28	-
CSVGGVVMRTQYF	TGCAGCGTTGGGGGAGTCGTTATGAGGACCCAGTACTTC	-	TRBJ2-5	TRBV29-1	-
CASSSDRDRSETQYF	TGTGCCAGCAGCTCTGACAGGGATAGGTCGGAGACCCAGTACTTC	once	TRBJ2-5	TRBV6-2/TRBV6-3	TRBD1
CASSLGARGRGNEQFF	TGTGCCAGCAGCTTAGGGGCCAGGGGGCGAGGGAATGAGCAGTTCTTC	-	TRBJ2-1	TRBV7-2	TRBD1
CASSLTGYSGNTIYF	TGCGCCAGCAGCTTGACAGGCTACTCTGGAAACACCATATATTTT	-	TRBJ1-3	TRBV5-1	-
CASSLVAGPGNTIYF	TGTGCCAGCAGCTTAGTCGCAGGGCCGGGAAACACCATATATTTT	-	TRBJ1-3	TRBV7-9	-
CASSEDRDPPMNTEAFF	TGCGCCAGCAGTGAAGACAGGGACCCACCCATGAACACTGAAGCTTTCTTT	-	TRBJ1-1	TRBV10-1	TRBD1
CASSLGTSVAPTQYF	TGTGCCAGCAGCTTAGGGACTAGCGTCGCTCCGACGCAGTATTTT	-	TRBJ2-3	TRBV7-2	TRBD2
CASSPRAGGDTQYF	TGTGCCAGCAGCCCTAGGGCAGGGGGCGATACGCAGTATTTT	-	TRBJ2-3	TRBV7-2	TRBD1
CASSSRVPDTQYF	TGTGCCAGCAGCTCTCGGGTCCCAGATACGCAGTATTTT	-	TRBJ2-3	TRBV7-2	-
CASSPDTNYEQYF	TGTGCCAGCAGCCCAGACACCAACTACGAGCAGTACTTC	-	TRBJ2-7	TRBV11-2	-
CASSVVGRGETQYF	TGTGCCAGCAGCGTAGTTGGCAGGGGAGAGACCCAGTACTTC	-	TRBJ2-5	TRBV9	-
CASSQLKRRVGNTIYF	TGCGCCAGCAGTCAATTAAAGAGGAGGGTTGGAAACACCATATATTTT	-	TRBJ1-3	TRBV23-1	-
CASSYRQDGTEAFF	TGTGCCAGCAGCTACAGACAAGACGGCACTGAAGCTTTCTTT	-	TRBJ1-1	TRBV7-9	-
CASNQRGRETQYF	TGTGCCAGCAATCAGAGGGGGCGGGAGACCCAGTACTTC	-	TRBJ2-5	TRBV7-2	TRBD1
CASSPSDDRANSPLHF	TGCGCCAGCAGCCCATCCGATGACAGGGCGAATTCACCCCTCCACTTT	once	TRBJ1-6	TRBV5-1	TRBD1
CASSPSRGGQPQHF	TGTGCCAGCAGCCCAAGTAGGGGTGGACAGCCCCAGCATTTT	-	TRBJ1-5	TRBV3-1/TRBV3-2	-
CASSSTWGQGAYTDTQYF	TGTGCCAGCAGCTCCACATGGGGACAGGGGGCGTACACAGATACGCAGTATTTT	-	TRBJ2-3	TRBV11-3	TRBD1
CASSLRWLTGGVDTQYF	TGTGCCAGCAGCTTACGCTGGCTTACGGGGGGCGTCGATACGCAGTATTTT	-	TRBJ2-3	TRBV7-9	-
CASSYRGRMLANTEAFF	TGCGCCAGCAGTTACAGGGGGCGGATGTTGGCGAACACTGAAGCTTTCTTT	-	TRBJ1-1	TRBV5-1	TRBD1
CASSASRGLSYEQYF	TGTGCCAGCAGTGCGTCCAGGGGGCTTTCCTACGAGCAGTACTTC	-	TRBJ2-7	TRBV2	TRBD1
CASSSDRLGNQPQHF	TGTGCCAGCAGTTCGGACAGGTTGGGAAATCAGCCCCAGCATTTT	-	TRBJ1-5	TRBV6-2/TRBV6-3	TRBD1
CASSSSLAYEQYF	TGTGCCAGCAGTTCCTCACTAGCCTACGAGCAGTACTTC	-	TRBJ2-7	TRBV27	-
CASSGGTGQYYGYTF	TGTGCCAGCAGCGGCGGGACAGGACAATACTATGGCTACACCTTC	-	TRBJ1-2	TRBV7-9	TRBD1
CASSPRDRGLTEAFF	TGTGCCAGCAGCCCCCGGGACAGGGGGTTGACTGAAGCTTTCTTT	-	TRBJ1-1	TRBV9	TRBD1
CASSSGHLGGTGELFF	TGTGCCAGCAGTTCGGGACACCTGGGTGGCACCGGGGAGCTGTTTTTT	-	TRBJ2-2	TRBV27	-
CASSYATGKTTGELFF	TGTGCCAGCAGCTACGCAACAGGGAAGACCACCGGGGAGCTGTTTTTT	-	TRBJ2-2	TRBV7-8	-
CAWSADYTGGGGYTF	TGTGCCTGGAGTGCCGATTACACAGGGGGCGGTGGCTACACCTTC	-	TRBJ1-2	TRBV30	TRBD1
CASKPTGKNTEAFF	TGTGCCAGTAAGCCTACAGGGAAGAACACTGAAGCTTTCTTT	-	TRBJ1-1	TRBV19	-
CAWKKQGTMNTEAFF	TGTGCCTGGAAGAAACAGGGTACGATGAACACTGAAGCTTTCTTT	-	TRBJ1-1	TRBV30	-
CASSLIDSNQPQHF	TGTGCCAGCAGTTTAATAGATAGCAATCAGCCCCAGCATTTT	few	TRBJ1-5	TRBV6-2/TRBV6-3	-
CASSYPQGYTEAFF	TGTGCCAGCAGCTATCCACAGGGATACACTGAAGCTTTCTTT	-	TRBJ1-1	TRBV11-2	-
CASSPQAGPSSYEQYF	TGTGCCAGCTCACCACAGGCAGGGCCAAGCTCCTACGAGCAGTACTTC	few	TRBJ2-7	TRBV18	-
CASRDTGEQYF	TGTGCCAGCCGGGACACCGGCGAGCAGTACTTC	few	TRBJ2-7	TRBV27	-
CASSRPGHRDSPLHF	TGTGCCAGCAGCCGTCCGGGACATCGGGATTCACCCCTCCACTTT	-	TRBJ1-6	TRBV3-1/TRBV3-2	-
CAISESGGFDTEAFF	TGTGCCATCAGTGAGTCGGGAGGGTTTGACACTGAAGCTTTCTTT	-	TRBJ1-1	TRBV10-3	-
CASSFLRENTEAFF	TGTGCCAGCAGTTTCTTACGGGAGAACACTGAAGCTTTCTTT	few	TRBJ1-1	TRBV27	-
CASSRGRSSYNEQFF	TGTGCCAGCAGCCGAGGCAGAAGCTCCTACAATGAGCAGTTCTTC	-	TRBJ2-1	TRBV7-9	-
CATSDSRKQGGEKLFF	TGTGCCACCAGTGATTCGAGGAAACAGGGGGGCGAAAAACTGTTTTTT	once	TRBJ1-4	TRBV24-1	TRBD1
CASSQLAGYEQYF	TGTGCCAGCAGCCAACTAGCGGGCTACGAGCAGTACTTC	-	TRBJ2-7	TRBV3-1/TRBV3-2	TRBD2
CASSSNSKEKLFF	TGTGCCAGCAGCTCCAACAGTAAAGAAAAACTGTTTTTT	-	TRBJ1-4	TRBV13	-
CAATIANTGELFF	TGTGCCGCCACAATCGCGAACACCGGGGAGCTGTTTTTT	-	TRBJ2-2	TRBV7-2	-
CASSLAASSYEQYF	TGTGCCAGCAGCTTAGCGGCAAGCTCCTACGAGCAGTACTTC	-	TRBJ2-7	TRBV5-4	-
CASSLGQAAYEQYF	TGTGCCAGCAGCTTAGGACAGGCAGCCTACGAGCAGTACTTC	-	TRBJ2-7	TRBV7-2	-
CASRAGGTDTQYF	TGTGCCAGTAGAGCGGGGGGCACAGATACGCAGTATTTT	-	TRBJ2-3	TRBV13	TRBD2
CASGPGLTDTQYF	TGTGCCAGTGGTCCCGGGTTGACCGATACGCAGTATTTT	-	TRBJ2-3	TRBV19	-
CAISPIREYRINTIYF	TGTGCCATCAGCCCTATTCGGGAGTACAGGATAAACACCATATATTTT	once	TRBJ1-3	TRBV10-3	-
CATSQGLDTQYF	TGTGCCACCAGTCAGGGCTTAGATACGCAGTATTTT	-	TRBJ2-3	TRBV24-1	-
CASSVWSLDEQFF	TGTGCCAGCAGTGTTTGGAGTCTCGATGAGCAGTTCTTC	-	TRBJ2-1	TRBV2	-
CASLDRTWGGWVQPQHF	TGCGCCAGCTTGGACCGTACTTGGGGGGGATGGGTTCAGCCCCAGCATTTT	large	TRBJ1-5	TRBV5-1	-